This TCR beta chain came from a study of T cells in Graves' hyperthyroidism and ophthalmopathy. The CDR3 regions of TCR beta were amplified from RNA transcripts. HTBI primers drove first-round RT-PCR of the TCR CDR3. TCRdb analysed the multiplex PCR reads with MiXCR anew, one entry per CDR3 protein. The table shows about 350,000 distinct CDR3 sequences, with approximately 18% occurring only once. Germline V CDR1 and CDR2: DFQATT, SNEGSKA (reference sequence). The V gene lost 6 bases and the J gene lost 11 bases, with 17 bases spanning the gap. The CDR3 extends over 12 amino acids. This clonotype was seen at least ten times.

The receptor's source is a woman aged 40 to 50 with Graves' ophthalmopathy. The sample taken for sequencing was blood. The rearrangement uses TRBV20-1 and TRBJ2-4; tentative D call: TRBD2 (5 bases). The CDR3 region is CSADQLVEFQYF. The CDR3 DNA follows: TGCAGTGCAGACCAACTAGTGGAGTTTCAGTACTTC.